The clone carrying this T cell receptor (beta chain) was counted many times. Its matching antigen is unknown. Trimming took off 4 bases at V and 8 bases at J, with 17 bases between the two ends. Germline values: CDR1 DFQATT, CDR2 SNEGSKA (reference sequence). This CDR3 has 13 residues. Each CDR3 protein is one row after TCRdb ran MiXCR on the 5' RACE reads. Of roughly 690,000 distinct CDR3 sequences listed, 21% were seen once; the top ten hold more than 4%. The sample originates from a study of identical twins. General study results and limits: Insertions were reduced in abundant cord blood beta clonotypes but not in memory repertoires.

Separately, the same data were catalogued under a study of T cells expressing NK-cell markers. That paper notes: The contribution of dominant NKG2C+ clonotypes to CD8+ T cells in roughly 6 donors was roughly 1.0-7.5%. No clear determination of HCMV specificity was made for expanded NKG2C+ T cell clones.

This receptor was identified in a woman aged 18 to 35 in good health. Sequencing input: PBMCs. The chain employs TRBV20-1 and TRBJ1-2; tentative D call: TRBD1 (5 bases). The chain's CDR3 is CSATRRGAEGYTF. DNA for the CDR3: TGCAGTGCTACCCGGCGAGGGGCCGAGGGCTACACCTTC.